These T cell receptor beta chains were read from a single sample in a study of Ad26.COV2.S vaccination and SARS-CoV-2 variants. The data were produced by immunoSEQ multiplex PCR, yet TCRdb's version contains in-frame clones alone and is incomplete. The data hold 410,000 or so clones, with approximately 92% observed a single time. Here the sequenced sample was peripheral blood, taken in a trial of Ad26.COV2.S vaccine versus placebo. These receptors came from a person aged 18-65 years who received the Ad26.COV2.S COVID-19 vaccine or a placebo. The CDR3 runs from the conserved cysteine through the conserved F or W. The D gene is left open where the match is weak. Size tells how often a clone was seen (once, few, many) or the class of an expanded clone, and some rows leave it out.

len: 16
abundance: once
j_gene: TRBJ1-5
v_gene: TRBV5-8
d_gene: -
CDR3aa: CASSLNLNWGNQPQHF
CDR3nt: TGTGCCAGCAGCTTGAATTTGAATTGGGGGAACCAGCCCCAGCATTTT

len: 16
abundance: -
j_gene: TRBJ1-4
v_gene: TRBV28
d_gene: -
CDR3aa: CASSMGSRSLNEKLFF
CDR3nt: TGTGCCAGCAGTATGGGGAGCAGGTCCCTTAATGAAAAACTGTTTTTT

len: 12
abundance: -
j_gene: TRBJ2-4
v_gene: TRBV5-4
d_gene: -
CDR3aa: CASSLEGSIQYF
CDR3nt: TGTGCCAGCAGCCTAGAGGGTAGCATTCAGTACTTC

len: 14
abundance: -
j_gene: TRBJ1-2
v_gene: TRBV5-3
d_gene: -
CDR3aa: CARSFRRRDDGYTF
CDR3nt: TGTGCCAGAAGCTTCCGAAGGAGAGATGATGGCTACACCTTC

len: 16
abundance: -
j_gene: TRBJ2-2
v_gene: TRBV3-1/TRBV3-2
d_gene: -
CDR3aa: CASSPRVTGRTGELFF
CDR3nt: TGTGCCAGCAGCCCCCGGGTGACAGGTCGAACCGGGGAGCTGTTTTTT

len: 13
abundance: -
j_gene: TRBJ2-7
v_gene: TRBV28
d_gene: -
CDR3aa: CASSLASVYEQYF
CDR3nt: TGTGCCAGCAGTTTAGCGTCTGTCTACGAGCAGTACTTC

len: 14
abundance: -
j_gene: TRBJ2-5
v_gene: TRBV19
d_gene: TRBD1
CDR3aa: CASSKDRARETQYF
CDR3nt: TGTGCCAGTAGTAAGGACAGGGCGCGAGAGACCCAGTACTTC

len: 13
abundance: -
j_gene: TRBJ1-1
v_gene: TRBV6-5
d_gene: TRBD1
CDR3aa: CASRTDRDTEAFF
CDR3nt: TGTGCCAGCAGGACGGACAGGGACACTGAAGCTTTCTTT

len: 13
abundance: -
j_gene: TRBJ1-2
v_gene: TRBV12-3/TRBV12-4
d_gene: -
CDR3aa: CASSSTERNGYTF
CDR3nt: TGTGCCAGCAGTTCCACGGAACGCAATGGCTACACCTTC

len: 18
abundance: -
j_gene: TRBJ1-4
v_gene: TRBV2
d_gene: -
CDR3aa: CASSEAGHRGGRSEKLFF
CDR3nt: TGTGCCAGCAGTGAAGCAGGTCACCGTGGAGGTCGGAGTGAAAAACTGTTTTTT

len: 14
abundance: -
j_gene: TRBJ2-7
v_gene: TRBV7-8
d_gene: -
CDR3aa: CASSSNNGAYEQYF
CDR3nt: TGTGCCAGCAGCTCGAATAATGGGGCCTACGAGCAGTACTTC

len: 14
abundance: -
j_gene: TRBJ1-4
v_gene: TRBV9
d_gene: TRBD1
CDR3aa: CASSASGGREKLFF
CDR3nt: TGTGCCAGCAGCGCCTCAGGGGGCAGAGAAAAACTGTTTTTT

len: 17
abundance: few
j_gene: TRBJ2-1
v_gene: TRBV9
d_gene: -
CDR3aa: CASSVAAVWTDYNEQFF
CDR3nt: TGTGCCAGCAGCGTAGCTGCCGTTTGGACGGACTACAATGAGCAGTTCTTC

len: 14
abundance: -
j_gene: TRBJ1-5
v_gene: TRBV10-3
d_gene: -
CDR3aa: CAISTGNSNQPQHF
CDR3nt: TGTGCCATCAGTACAGGAAATAGCAATCAGCCCCAGCATTTT

len: 12
abundance: -
j_gene: TRBJ2-5
v_gene: TRBV19
d_gene: -
CDR3aa: CASSIRGETQYF
CDR3nt: TGTGCCAGTAGTATCCGGGGAGAGACCCAGTACTTC

len: 14
abundance: -
j_gene: TRBJ2-7
v_gene: TRBV7-2
d_gene: -
CDR3aa: CASSLGGQTYEQYF
CDR3nt: TGTGCCAGCAGCTTGGGCGGGCAAACCTACGAGCAGTACTTC

len: 14
abundance: once
j_gene: TRBJ1-1
v_gene: TRBV3-1/TRBV3-2
d_gene: -
CDR3aa: CASSQGFGPTEAFF
CDR3nt: TGTGCCAGCAGCCAGGGGTTCGGGCCCACTGAAGCTTTCTTT

len: 12
abundance: -
j_gene: TRBJ1-2
v_gene: TRBV9
d_gene: -
CDR3aa: CASSLPDYGYTF
CDR3nt: TGTGCCAGCAGCCTCCCCGACTATGGCTACACCTTC

len: 18
abundance: -
j_gene: TRBJ2-3
v_gene: TRBV9
d_gene: TRBD2
CDR3aa: CASSVGLAGGSSTDTQYF
CDR3nt: TGTGCCAGCAGCGTTGGACTAGCGGGAGGGTCTAGCACAGATACGCAGTATTTT

len: 13
abundance: -
j_gene: TRBJ2-2
v_gene: TRBV6-5
d_gene: TRBD1
CDR3aa: CASSSDRARQLFF
CDR3nt: TGTGCCAGCAGTTCAGACAGGGCGCGACAGCTGTTTTTT

len: 15
abundance: -
j_gene: TRBJ2-5
v_gene: TRBV28
d_gene: TRBD2
CDR3aa: CASSLWTSGQETQYF
CDR3nt: TGTGCCAGCAGCCTTTGGACTAGCGGTCAAGAGACCCAGTACTTC

len: 15
abundance: -
j_gene: TRBJ2-3
v_gene: TRBV5-1
d_gene: -
CDR3aa: CASSLATSQADTQYF
CDR3nt: TGCGCCAGCAGCTTAGCCACTAGTCAAGCGGATACGCAGTATTTT

len: 16
abundance: -
j_gene: TRBJ2-6
v_gene: TRBV7-2
d_gene: -
CDR3aa: CASSRVGAPGANVLTF
CDR3nt: TGTGCCAGCAGTAGAGTCGGGGCTCCTGGGGCCAACGTCCTGACTTTC

len: 13
abundance: -
j_gene: TRBJ2-5
v_gene: TRBV12-3/TRBV12-4
d_gene: TRBD2
CDR3aa: CASKRLAGETQYF
CDR3nt: TGTGCCAGCAAAAGACTAGCGGGAGAGACCCAGTACTTC

len: 14
abundance: -
j_gene: TRBJ2-4
v_gene: TRBV5-4
d_gene: -
CDR3aa: CASSTQLSLDRQYF
CDR3nt: TGTGCCAGCAGCACCCAATTAAGTTTAGACAGACAGTACTTC

len: 17
abundance: -
j_gene: TRBJ1-3
v_gene: TRBV9
d_gene: -
CDR3aa: CASSVGQTRLSGNTIYF
CDR3nt: TGTGCCAGCAGCGTAGGCCAGACTAGACTCTCTGGAAACACCATATATTTT

len: 16
abundance: -
j_gene: TRBJ2-5
v_gene: TRBV7-2
d_gene: TRBD1
CDR3aa: CASREPGQGAEETQYF
CDR3nt: TGTGCCAGCAGGGAACCGGGACAGGGGGCTGAGGAGACCCAGTACTTC

len: 12
abundance: -
j_gene: TRBJ2-7
v_gene: TRBV11-2
d_gene: -
CDR3aa: CASGAFSYEQYF
CDR3nt: TGTGCCAGCGGGGCGTTCTCCTACGAGCAGTACTTC

len: 15
abundance: -
j_gene: TRBJ1-1
v_gene: TRBV27
d_gene: -
CDR3aa: CASSPRQDGAAEAFF
CDR3nt: TGTGCCAGCAGCCCGAGACAGGATGGAGCGGCTGAAGCTTTCTTT

len: 16
abundance: -
j_gene: TRBJ2-3
v_gene: TRBV5-1
d_gene: TRBD2
CDR3aa: CASSLFGGSGPDTQYF
CDR3nt: TGCGCCAGCAGCTTATTTGGCGGGAGTGGCCCAGATACGCAGTATTTT

len: 17
abundance: -
j_gene: TRBJ2-3
v_gene: TRBV28
d_gene: TRBD2
CDR3aa: CASSPPTSANALDTQYF
CDR3nt: TGTGCCAGCAGTCCACCGACTAGCGCGAACGCACTGGATACGCAGTATTTT

len: 17
abundance: -
j_gene: TRBJ2-5
v_gene: TRBV5-6
d_gene: -
CDR3aa: CASSLARGTGLQGTQYF
CDR3nt: TGTGCCAGCAGCTTGGCCAGGGGAACGGGATTACAGGGGACCCAGTACTTC

len: 12
abundance: once
j_gene: TRBJ2-7
v_gene: TRBV10-1
d_gene: -
CDR3aa: CATSDSSYEQYF
CDR3nt: TGCGCCACCTCGGATAGCTCCTACGAGCAGTACTTC

len: 15
abundance: -
j_gene: TRBJ2-2
v_gene: TRBV5-4
d_gene: -
CDR3aa: CASSLGPFGTGELFF
CDR3nt: TGTGCCAGCAGCTTGGGGCCGTTCGGGACCGGGGAGCTGTTTTTT

len: 16
abundance: -
j_gene: TRBJ2-3
v_gene: TRBV10-3
d_gene: TRBD2
CDR3aa: CAISWTSGRASDTQYF
CDR3nt: TGTGCCATCTCCTGGACTAGCGGGAGGGCCTCGGATACGCAGTATTTT

len: 15
abundance: -
j_gene: TRBJ2-1
v_gene: TRBV7-2
d_gene: TRBD2
CDR3aa: CASSLWREAYNEQFF
CDR3nt: TGTGCCAGCAGCTTATGGCGGGAGGCCTACAATGAGCAGTTCTTC

len: 14
abundance: -
j_gene: TRBJ1-1
v_gene: TRBV21-1
d_gene: -
CDR3aa: CASSKKGNSVEAFF
CDR3nt: TGTGCCAGCAGCAAAAAGGGGAATTCAGTTGAAGCTTTCTTT

len: 14
abundance: -
j_gene: TRBJ1-1
v_gene: TRBV7-9
d_gene: -
CDR3aa: CASSLGGMNTEAFF
CDR3nt: TGTGCCAGCAGCTTAGGGGGGATGAACACTGAAGCTTTCTTT

len: 15
abundance: -
j_gene: TRBJ2-5
v_gene: TRBV30
d_gene: -
CDR3aa: CAWSWLSGNQETQYF
CDR3nt: TGTGCCTGGAGTTGGCTATCCGGGAACCAAGAGACCCAGTACTTC

len: 16
abundance: -
j_gene: TRBJ1-1
v_gene: TRBV7-9
d_gene: TRBD1
CDR3aa: CASSPLPGQGRTEAFF
CDR3nt: TGTGCCAGCAGCCCATTACCGGGACAGGGACGAACTGAAGCTTTCTTT

len: 14
abundance: -
j_gene: TRBJ2-5
v_gene: TRBV7-2
d_gene: -
CDR3aa: CASSFNRGQETQYF
CDR3nt: TGTGCCAGCAGCTTTAACCGGGGCCAAGAGACCCAGTACTTC

len: 15
abundance: -
j_gene: TRBJ2-1
v_gene: TRBV11-2
d_gene: TRBD2
CDR3aa: CASSLGLAGVNEQFF
CDR3nt: TGTGCCAGCAGCTTAGGGCTAGCGGGAGTCAATGAGCAGTTCTTC

len: 15
abundance: -
j_gene: TRBJ2-1
v_gene: TRBV6-2/TRBV6-3
d_gene: -
CDR3aa: CASSYSSSIYNEQFF
CDR3nt: TGTGCCAGCAGTTACTCGTCCAGCATTTACAATGAGCAGTTCTTC

len: 14
abundance: -
j_gene: TRBJ2-7
v_gene: TRBV19
d_gene: -
CDR3aa: CASSMTGQTYEQYF
CDR3nt: TGTGCCAGTAGTATGACAGGACAGACCTACGAGCAGTACTTC

len: 14
abundance: -
j_gene: TRBJ1-5
v_gene: TRBV19
d_gene: -
CDR3aa: CASRRGNSNQPQHF
CDR3nt: TGTGCCAGTAGGAGAGGGAATAGCAATCAGCCCCAGCATTTT

len: 15
abundance: -
j_gene: TRBJ2-5
v_gene: TRBV7-9
d_gene: -
CDR3aa: CASTLGGGFAETQYF
CDR3nt: TGTGCCAGCACCTTAGGTGGGGGGTTCGCGGAGACCCAGTACTTC

len: 13
abundance: -
j_gene: TRBJ2-1
v_gene: TRBV12-3/TRBV12-4
d_gene: -
CDR3aa: CASSRLGVNEQFF
CDR3nt: TGTGCCAGCAGTAGATTGGGAGTCAATGAGCAGTTCTTC

len: 10
abundance: -
j_gene: TRBJ1-1
v_gene: TRBV29-1
d_gene: -
CDR3aa: CTWGGREAFF
CDR3nt: TGCACCTGGGGGGGGAGGGAAGCTTTCTTT

len: 12
abundance: -
j_gene: TRBJ2-7
v_gene: TRBV29-1
d_gene: -
CDR3aa: CSGLGQTYEQYF
CDR3nt: TGCAGCGGCCTTGGACAGACCTACGAGCAGTACTTC

len: 15
abundance: -
j_gene: TRBJ1-5
v_gene: TRBV5-6
d_gene: -
CDR3aa: CASSVGGISNQPQHF
CDR3nt: TGTGCCAGCAGCGTGGGTGGGATTAGCAATCAGCCCCAGCATTTT

len: 13
abundance: once
j_gene: TRBJ2-1
v_gene: TRBV6-2/TRBV6-3
d_gene: -
CDR3aa: CASSYLVYNEQFF
CDR3nt: TGTGCCAGCAGTTACTTAGTGTACAATGAGCAGTTCTTC

len: 13
abundance: -
j_gene: TRBJ2-7
v_gene: TRBV19
d_gene: -
CDR3aa: CASNGDSSYEQYF
CDR3nt: TGTGCCAGTAACGGGGACTCCTCCTACGAGCAGTACTTC

len: 12
abundance: -
j_gene: TRBJ2-7
v_gene: TRBV27
d_gene: -
CDR3aa: CASSNTGFEQYF
CDR3nt: TGTGCCAGCAGTAACACAGGGTTTGAGCAGTACTTC